Shown below are 18 T cell receptor beta chains from a single sample sequenced in a study of T cells in women clearing cervical HPV infection. Clones were read by immunoSEQ multiplex PCR, and TCRdb kept only the in-frame ones, dropping some. The sample's table shows about 40,000 clones. The sample comprised blood buffy coat. The origin of the receptors is a woman between 18 and 69 years old with a cervical HPV16 infection that either progressed to CIN3+ or cleared (not recorded which).

On this clone: The CDR3 end lies 3 residues beyond the end of the read and is filled in from the germline J gene. The chain is built from TRBV19 and TRBJ2-2; TRBD1 agrees at 7 bases. With V trimmed by 0 bases and J by 6 bases, 10 bases remained unmatched. The CDR3 is made up of 17 amino acids. In germline, CDR1 is LNHDA, CDR2 SQIVND (reference sequence). CDR3 DNA (partial): TGTGCCAGTAGTATAGATCCGGTACAGGGGATGTCCGGGGAG. This encodes CASSIDPVQGMSGE. The full CDR3 protein is CASSIDPVQGMSGELFF.

Notes on this clone: From the germline J gene comes the end of the CDR3, since the read stops 3 residues before it. The chain carries TRBV9 and TRBJ2-7; 7 bases match TRBD1. This CDR3 comprises 14 residues. V was clipped by 4 bases and J by 0 bases; unmatched bases: 4. Germline CDR1 is SGDLS and CDR2 is YYNGEE. The DNA read from the CDR3 is TGTGCCAGCAGCCTGGGACAGACCTCCTACGAG. It translates to CASSLGQTSYE. The whole CDR3 is CASSLGQTSYEQYF.

As regards this clone: The read terminates 3 residues before the CDR3 end, so the remaining end is supplied by the germline J gene. The V and J genes are TRBV7-6 and TRBJ1-2; D unclear. Germline V gene sequence: CDR1 SGHVS, CDR2 FNYEAQ. The length of the CDR3 is 18 residues. CDR3 protein: CASSLTVAGGFLSNDYTF. The CDR3 DNA, read in part, is TGTGCCAGCAGCTTAACCGTAGCGGGAGGATTCCTCTCCAATGAC. Full variable domain (remainder filled in from reference TRBV7-6 and TRBJ1-2): GAGVSQSPRYKVTKRGQDVALRCDPISGHVSLYWYRQALGQGPEFLTYFNYEAQQDKSGLPNDRFSAERPEGSISTLTIQRTEQRDSAMYRCASSLTVAGGFLSNDYTFGSGTRLTVV.

Of note for this clone: The CDR3 extends 3 residues past the end of the read, so its final part is completed from the germline J gene. V gene TRBV2 combines with J gene TRBJ1-1, with TRBD1 as a possible D gene (5 bases). CDR3 length equals 14 residues. The germline CDR1 and CDR2 sequences are SNHLY and FYNNEI. Deletions cut 3 bases from V and 4 bases from J, with 12 bases between. The CDR3 loop is CASSDRGGGTEAFF. The CDR3 DNA, read in part, is TGTGCCAGCAGTGATAGGGGAGGAGGCACTGAA. Looking up the rest from reference TRBV2 and TRBJ1-1 gives the full variable domain: EPEVTQTPSHQVTQMGQEVILRCVPISNHLYFYWYRQILGQKVEFLVSFYNNEISEKSEIFDDQFSVERPDGSNFTLKIRSTKLEDSAMYFCASSDRGGGTEAFFGQGTRLTVV.

Details on this clone: The sequenced fragment ends 3 residues before the CDR3 boundary, so the rest is inferred from the germline J gene. The V gene is TRBV28, the J gene TRBJ2-1; 9 bases fit TRBD1. The CDR3 length is 15 residues. Trimming removed 6 bases from V and 2 bases from J; junction bases left unmatched: 5. Per germline, CDR1 MDHEN and CDR2 SYDVKM. The sequenced part of the CDR3 DNA is TGTGCCAGCAGCCAGGGACAGGGAACCTACAATGAG. Translation: CASSQGQGTYNE. The entire CDR3 protein is CASSQGQGTYNEQFF. Looking up the rest from reference TRBV28 and TRBJ2-1 gives the full variable domain: DVKVTQSSRYLVKRTGEKVFLECVQDMDHENMFWYRQDPGLGLRLIYFSYDVKMKEKGDIPEGYSVSREKKERFSLILESASTNQTSMYLCASSQGQGTYNEQFFGPGTRLTVL.

On this clone: The read finishes 3 residues shy of the CDR3 end, and the germline J gene is used to complete it. The gene calls are TRBV29-1 and TRBJ1-2; D may be TRBD1 (5 bases). CDR1 SQVTM and CDR2 ANQGSEA come from the germline V gene. The CDR3 has 12 residues. The CDR3 bases that were read are TGCAGCGTTGATGGACACACAGATACC. This codes for CSVDGHTDT. The CDR3, in full, reads CSVDGHTDTYTF.

Comment on this clone: The observed sequence ends 3 residues before the CDR3 terminus, with the missing tail filled in from the germline J gene. The gene calls are TRBV2 and TRBJ1-4; D might be TRBD1 (5 bases). The CDR3 has 13 residues. V was cut by 6 bases and J by 8 bases, with 13 bases left in between. Germline lookup yields CDR1 SNHLY and CDR2 FYNNEI. CDR3 loop: CASSAGGFEKLFF. CDR3 bases read: TGTGCCAGCAGCGCTGGGGGGTTCGAAAAA.

CDR3: CSARGDRDNSPLFF. Incomplete CDR3 DNA: TGCAGTGCGAGGGGGGACAGGGATAATTCACCA. The rearrangement uses TRBV20-1 and TRBJ1-4; TRBD1 matches 9 bases. From the germline J gene comes the end of the CDR3, since the read stops 3 residues before it. Germline lookup yields CDR1 DFQATT and CDR2 SNEGSKA (reference sequence). This CDR3 has 14 residues.

In regard to this clone: The read halts 3 residues ahead of the CDR3 end, with the missing end drawn from the germline J gene. The J gene is TRBJ2-1, the V gene TRBV13, with TRBD2 identical over 9 bases. CDR3 length: 16 amino acids. Germline-derived CDR1 and CDR2 are PRHDT and FYEKMQ (reference sequence). After removal of 4 bases from V and 2 bases from J, the junction contained 6 bases not matched to a gene. The CDR3 bases that were read are TGTGCCAGCAGCTCGTCCCAGCGGGGGGCCTACAATGAG. Translated: CASSSSQRGAYNE. The complete CDR3 protein is CASSSSQRGAYNEQFF.

Notes on this clone: The read stops 3 residues short of the end of the CDR3; the missing end is completed from the germline J gene. This sequence joins TRBV29-1 and TRBJ2-1; 10 nucleotides align to TRBD2. The germline V gene encodes CDR1 SQVTM and CDR2 ANQGSEA. After removal of 4 bases from V and 0 bases from J, the junction contained 6 bases not matched to a gene. The CDR3 spans 16 residues. The CDR3 reads CSVALAGDNSYNEQFF. The covered CDR3 bases are TGCAGCGTTGCTCTAGCGGGGGATAACTCCTACAATGAG.

Incomplete CDR3 DNA: TGCAGTGCTAGAGATGTGATAGGGACTAGCGGGGCCCATGAG. It codes for CSARDVIGTSGAHE. The whole CDR3 is CSARDVIGTSGAHEQFF. V and J are TRBV20-1 and TRBJ2-1, with 13 bases identical to TRBD2. Read sequence stops 3 residues before the CDR3 end, and the germline J gene provides the missing end. Per germline, CDR1 DFQATT and CDR2 SNEGSKA (reference sequence). The V gene end was trimmed by 0 bases and the J gene end by 8 bases; junction bases not matched to a gene: 10. This CDR3 is built from 17 residues.

With regard to this clone: The read comes to an end 3 residues before the CDR3 does, leaving the germline J gene to fill in the end. The chain uses TRBV11-1 and TRBJ1-2, with D perhaps matching TRBD1 (6 bases). Per the germline V gene, CDR1 is SGHAT and CDR2 is FQDESV (reference sequence). The CDR3 consists of 13 residues. V lost 1 base to trimming and J lost 3 bases, with 6 bases between them. The sequenced CDR3 bases are TGTGCCAGCAGCTTAGGACAGGACTATGGC. It codes for CASSLGQDYG. The whole CDR3 region reads CASSLGQDYGYTF.

As to this clone: The CDR3 end falls 3 residues outside the read, so it is completed with the germline J gene. The J gene is TRBJ1-5, the V gene TRBV2, with D tentatively TRBD1 (6 bases). The V gene's germline CDR1 is SNHLY and CDR2 FYNNEI. This CDR3 comprises 14 residues. The CDR3 loop is CASRVTGSLGPQHF. The covered CDR3 bases are TGTGCCAGCAGGGTTACAGGGAGTCTTGGTCCC. Filled out from reference TRBV2 and TRBJ1-5, the complete variable domain reads EPEVTQTPSHQVTQMGQEVILRCVPISNHLYFYWYRQILGQKVEFLVSFYNNEISEKSEIFDDQFSVERPDGSNFTLKIRSTKLEDSAMYFCASRVTGSLGPQHFGDGTRLSIL.

Comments on this clone: The DNA ends 3 residues before the CDR3 does, and the rest of the CDR3 is filled in from the germline J gene. This chain joins TRBV19 and TRBJ2-3; 8 bases agree with TRBD1. The trim removed 4 bases at V and 0 bases at J, leaving 3 bases unmatched. CDR1 LNHDA and CDR2 SQIVND come from the germline V gene (reference sequence). The CDR3 is 15 residues long. CDR3 loop: CASSKDRASTDTQYF. CDR3 bases read: TGTGCCAGTAGTAAGGACAGGGCTAGCACAGATACG.

Turning to this clone: The read halts 3 residues ahead of the CDR3 end, with the missing end drawn from the germline J gene. The chain links TRBV30 to TRBJ1-2; TRBD1 matches 7 bases. CDR1 is GTSNPN and CDR2 is SVGIG in the germline V gene (reference sequence). This CDR3 region has 12 residues. The CDR3 sequence: CAWRGQEMGYTF. The covered CDR3 bases are TGTGCCTGGAGAGGACAGGAAATGGGC.

To note about this clone: The CDR3 is cut off 3 residues early in the read; its end comes from the germline J gene. V gene TRBV30 combines with J gene TRBJ2-2; TRBD1 matches at 9 bases. This CDR3 is 12 amino acids long. Per the germline V gene, CDR1 is GTSNPN and CDR2 is SVGIG (reference sequence). CDR3 region: CAQDRGNSPLFF. The covered CDR3 bases are TGTGCCCAAGACAGGGGGAATTCACCG.

Of note for this clone: Sequencing ends 3 residues short of the CDR3 end; the germline J gene provides the rest. The V and J genes are TRBV29-1 and TRBJ2-6; unclear D gene. This CDR3 has 14 residues. Germline loops: CDR1 SQVTM, CDR2 ANQGSEA. V shed 2 bases and J shed 0 bases, with 5 bases lying between them. Partial CDR3 DNA: TGCAGCGTTGAAAGCGTCTCTGGGGCCAACGTC. Its protein is CSVESVSGANV. The CDR3 as a whole reads CSVESVSGANVLTF.

A remark on this clone: The CDR3 end is not reached by the read, which stops 3 residues before it; the germline J gene fills it in. The gene calls are TRBV4-1 and TRBJ2-2; D unresolved. Per the germline V gene, CDR1 is MGHRA and CDR2 is YSYEKL. Trimming took 1 base from V and 0 from J, leaving 12 bases between them. The CDR3 covers 17 residues. The CDR3: CASSQVSLLANTGELFF. The sequenced CDR3 bases are TGCGCCAGCAGCCAAGTGTCACTGCTCGCGAACACCGGGGAG.